The 4 T cell receptor beta chains presented below share a single source sample, sequenced in a study of T cell responses to AZD1222 COVID-19 vaccine. Clones were read by immunoSEQ multiplex PCR, and TCRdb kept only the in-frame ones, dropping some. Of nearly 110,000 clones listed, about nine tenths are singletons. Sample: peripheral blood, taken on day 0 of AZD1222 vaccination. The receptors were sampled from an adult in good health.

This chain connects TRBV19 to TRBJ1-1; weak D call: TRBD1 (5 bases). The V and J ends lost 5 bases and 5 bases respectively, with 21 bases between them. This CDR3 has 16 amino acids. Germline V lookup: CDR1 LNHDA, CDR2 SQIVND (reference sequence). CDR3 nucleotides: TGTGCCAGTAGTCCCGAAGTTAGGGGCTCGGGGACTGAAGCTTTCTTT. It is translated as CASSPEVRGSGTEAFF.

The chain joins TRBV28 to TRBJ1-4; no reliable D call. Trimming removed 6 bases at V and 5 bases at J, with 7 bases between. Germline CDR1 is MDHEN and CDR2 is SYDVKM. The CDR3 is 12 amino acids. The CDR3 region is CASRRINEKLFF. Written as DNA, the CDR3 is TGTGCCAGCAGGCGCATCAATGAAAAACTGTTTTTT. The full variable domain, completed using reference TRBV28 and TRBJ1-4, is DVKVTQSSRYLVKRTGEKVFLECVQDMDHENMFWYRQDPGLGLRLIYFSYDVKMKEKGDIPEGYSVSREKKERFSLILESASTNQTSMYLCASRRINEKLFFGSGTQLSVL.

CDR3 loop: CASSLLNSQYYEQYF. The CDR3 DNA reads TGTGCCAGCAGTTTATTGAACAGCCAGTACTACGAGCAGTACTTC. The genes are TRBV28 and TRBJ2-7; no clear D. V lost 1 base and J lost 3, with 13 bases in between. This CDR3 is 15 amino acids long. Germline CDR1 MDHEN, CDR2 SYDVKM.

The chain is built from TRBV4-2 and TRBJ1-1; D perhaps matches TRBD1 (5 bases). CDR3 length equals 18 residues. CDR1 and CDR2 (germline): LGHNA, YNFKEQ. Trimming cost V 0 bases and J 5 bases, with 22 bases left between them. DNA for the CDR3: TGTGCCAGCAGCCAAGATGCGGTTTTAAGTCGGGGGGGGACTGAAGCTTTCTTT. Protein: CASSQDAVLSRGGTEAFF.